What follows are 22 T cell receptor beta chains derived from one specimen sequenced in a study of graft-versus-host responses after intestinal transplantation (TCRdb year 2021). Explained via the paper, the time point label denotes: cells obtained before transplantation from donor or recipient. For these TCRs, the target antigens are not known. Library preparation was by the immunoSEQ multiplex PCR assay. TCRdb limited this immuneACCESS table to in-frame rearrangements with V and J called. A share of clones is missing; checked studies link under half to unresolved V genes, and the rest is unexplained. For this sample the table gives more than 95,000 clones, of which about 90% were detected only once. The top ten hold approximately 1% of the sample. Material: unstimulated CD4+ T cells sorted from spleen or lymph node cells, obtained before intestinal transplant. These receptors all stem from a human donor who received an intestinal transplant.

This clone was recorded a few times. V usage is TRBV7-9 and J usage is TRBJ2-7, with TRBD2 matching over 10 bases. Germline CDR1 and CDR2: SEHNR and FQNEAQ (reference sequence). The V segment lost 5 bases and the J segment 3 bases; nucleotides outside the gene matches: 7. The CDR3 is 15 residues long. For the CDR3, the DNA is TGTGCCAGCAGCCTACTAGCGGGAAAAATCTACGAGCAGTACTTC. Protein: CASSLLAGKIYEQYF.

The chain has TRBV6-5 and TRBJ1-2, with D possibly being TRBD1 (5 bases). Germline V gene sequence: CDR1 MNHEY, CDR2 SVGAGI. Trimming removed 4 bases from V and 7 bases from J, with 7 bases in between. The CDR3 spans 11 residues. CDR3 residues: CASSWGGGYTF. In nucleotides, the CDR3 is TGTGCCAGCAGTTGGGGGGGTGGCTACACCTTC.

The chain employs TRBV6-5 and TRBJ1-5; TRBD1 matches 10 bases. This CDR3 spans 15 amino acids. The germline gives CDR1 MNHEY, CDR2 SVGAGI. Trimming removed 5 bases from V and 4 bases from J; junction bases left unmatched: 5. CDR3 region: CASSPPGQGNQPQHF. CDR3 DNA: TGTGCCAGCAGTCCGCCGGGACAGGGGAATCAGCCCCAGCATTTT.

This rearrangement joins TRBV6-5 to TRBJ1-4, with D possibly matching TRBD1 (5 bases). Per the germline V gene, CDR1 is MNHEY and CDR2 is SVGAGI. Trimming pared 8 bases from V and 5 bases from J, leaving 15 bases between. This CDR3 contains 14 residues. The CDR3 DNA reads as TGTGCCAGCGCCCCAGGGCACTCAAATGAAAAACTGTTTTTT. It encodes CASAPGHSNEKLFF.

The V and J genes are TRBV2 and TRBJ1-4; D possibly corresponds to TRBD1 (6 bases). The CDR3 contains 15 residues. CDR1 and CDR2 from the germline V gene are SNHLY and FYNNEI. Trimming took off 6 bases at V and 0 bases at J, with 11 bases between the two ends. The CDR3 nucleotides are TGTGCCAGCAGGGACAGCAGTGCAACTAATGAAAAACTGTTTTTT. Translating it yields CASRDSSATNEKLFF.

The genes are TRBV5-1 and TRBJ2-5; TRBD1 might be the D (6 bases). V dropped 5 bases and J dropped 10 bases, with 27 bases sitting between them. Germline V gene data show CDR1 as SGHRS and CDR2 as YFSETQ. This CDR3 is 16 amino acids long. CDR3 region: CASSHLQGSPSLDQYF. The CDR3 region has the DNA TGCGCCAGCAGTCACTTACAGGGAAGTCCCTCCCTTGACCAGTACTTC.

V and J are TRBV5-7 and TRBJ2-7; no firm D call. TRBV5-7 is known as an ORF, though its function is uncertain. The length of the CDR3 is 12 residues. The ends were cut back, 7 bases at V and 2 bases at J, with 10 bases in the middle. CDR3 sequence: CASPWGTYEQYF. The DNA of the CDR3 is TGTGCCAGCCCCTGGGGTACCTACGAGCAGTACTTC.

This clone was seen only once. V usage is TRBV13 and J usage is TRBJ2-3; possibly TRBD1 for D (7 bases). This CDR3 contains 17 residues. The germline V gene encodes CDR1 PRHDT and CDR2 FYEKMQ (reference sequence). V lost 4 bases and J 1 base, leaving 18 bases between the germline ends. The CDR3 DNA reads TGTGCCAGCAGCTACAGAAACAGGGGAGGCGGCACAGATACGCAGTATTTT. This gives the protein CASSYRNRGGGTDTQYF.

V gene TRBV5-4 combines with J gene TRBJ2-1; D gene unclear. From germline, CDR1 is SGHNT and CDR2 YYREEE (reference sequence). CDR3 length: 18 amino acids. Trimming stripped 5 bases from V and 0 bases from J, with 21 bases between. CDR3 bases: TGTGCCAGCAGTCTAAAGAGGTCTGGCCTGAGCTCCTACAATGAGCAGTTCTTC. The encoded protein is CASSLKRSGLSSYNEQFF.

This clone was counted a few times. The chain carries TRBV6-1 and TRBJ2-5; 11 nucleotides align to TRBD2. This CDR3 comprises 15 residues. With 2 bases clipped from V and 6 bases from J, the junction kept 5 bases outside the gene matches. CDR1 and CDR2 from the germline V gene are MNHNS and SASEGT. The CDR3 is CASSETSGRGKTQYF. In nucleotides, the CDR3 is TGTGCCAGCAGTGAAACTAGCGGGAGAGGTAAGACCCAGTACTTC.

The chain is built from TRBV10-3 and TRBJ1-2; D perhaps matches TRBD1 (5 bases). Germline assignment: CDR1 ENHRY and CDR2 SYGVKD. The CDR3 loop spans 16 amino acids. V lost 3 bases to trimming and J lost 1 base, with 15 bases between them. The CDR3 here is CAISESGAKNNYGYTF. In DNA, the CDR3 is TGTGCCATCAGTGAAAGTGGGGCAAAAAATAACTATGGCTACACCTTC.

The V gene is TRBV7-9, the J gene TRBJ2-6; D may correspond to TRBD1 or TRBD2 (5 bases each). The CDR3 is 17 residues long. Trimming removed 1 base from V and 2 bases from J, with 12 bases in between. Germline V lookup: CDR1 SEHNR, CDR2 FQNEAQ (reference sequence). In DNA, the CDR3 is TGTGCCAGCAGCTTAGGTTGGGGGAATCCTGGGGCCAACGTCCTGACTTTC. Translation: CASSLGWGNPGANVLTF.

CDR3 DNA: TGTGCCAGCAGCCTCTCAGCGGGGACCTTCTACGAGCAGTACTTC. As protein: CASSLSAGTFYEQYF. This chain connects TRBV5-4 to TRBJ2-7, with 7 bases identical to TRBD2. This CDR3 comprises 15 residues. J was trimmed by 3 bases and V by 4 bases; bases with no gene match: 10. Germline CDR1 and CDR2: SGHNT and YYREEE (reference sequence).

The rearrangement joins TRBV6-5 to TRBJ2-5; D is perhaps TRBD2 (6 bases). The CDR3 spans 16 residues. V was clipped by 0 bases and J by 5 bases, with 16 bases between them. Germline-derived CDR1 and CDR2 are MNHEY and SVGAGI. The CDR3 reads CASSYSAPRGRETQYF. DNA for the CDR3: TGTGCCAGCAGTTACTCGGCACCCCGGGGGAGGGAGACCCAGTACTTC.

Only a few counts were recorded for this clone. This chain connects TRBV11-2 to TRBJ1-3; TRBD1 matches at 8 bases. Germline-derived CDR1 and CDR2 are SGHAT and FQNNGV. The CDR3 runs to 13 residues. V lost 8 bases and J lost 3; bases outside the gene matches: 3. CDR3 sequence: CASRQGYGNTIYF. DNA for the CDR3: TGTGCCAGCCGACAGGGGTATGGAAACACCATATATTTT.

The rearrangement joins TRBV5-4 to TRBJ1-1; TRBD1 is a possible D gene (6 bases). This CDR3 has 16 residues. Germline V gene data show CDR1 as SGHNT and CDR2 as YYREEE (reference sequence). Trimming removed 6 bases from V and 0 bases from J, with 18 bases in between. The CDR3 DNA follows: TGTGCCAGCACCCCCGGAGGGGGGACTCTGAACACTGAAGCTTTCTTT. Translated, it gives CASTPGGGTLNTEAFF.

The DNA of the CDR3 is TGTGCCAGCAGTGTAGCAGAGACCCAGTACTTC. Translating it yields CASSVAETQYF. The V gene is TRBV2, the J gene TRBJ2-5; D uncertain. CDR1 and CDR2 from the germline V gene are SNHLY and FYNNEI. V was cut by 4 bases and J by 4 bases, with 4 bases left in between. This CDR3 is 11 amino acids long.

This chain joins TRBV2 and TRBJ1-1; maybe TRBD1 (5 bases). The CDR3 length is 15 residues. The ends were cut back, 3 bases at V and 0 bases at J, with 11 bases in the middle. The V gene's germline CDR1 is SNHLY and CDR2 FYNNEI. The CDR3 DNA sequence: TGTGCCAGCAGTGACGGACACGCCATGAACACTGAAGCTTTCTTT. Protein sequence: CASSDGHAMNTEAFF.

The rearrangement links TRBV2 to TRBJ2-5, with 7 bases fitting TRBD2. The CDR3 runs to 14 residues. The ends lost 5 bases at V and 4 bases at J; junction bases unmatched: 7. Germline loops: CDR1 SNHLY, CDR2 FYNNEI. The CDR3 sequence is CASSSQTSRETQYF. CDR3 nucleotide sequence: TGTGCCAGCAGTAGTCAGACTAGCCGAGAGACCCAGTACTTC.

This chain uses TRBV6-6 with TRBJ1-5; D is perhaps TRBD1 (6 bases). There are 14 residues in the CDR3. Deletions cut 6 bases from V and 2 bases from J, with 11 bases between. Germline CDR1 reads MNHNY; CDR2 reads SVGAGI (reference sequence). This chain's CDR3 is CASRGGFGNQPQHF. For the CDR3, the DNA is TGTGCCAGCAGAGGGGGATTCGGCAATCAGCCCCAGCATTTT.

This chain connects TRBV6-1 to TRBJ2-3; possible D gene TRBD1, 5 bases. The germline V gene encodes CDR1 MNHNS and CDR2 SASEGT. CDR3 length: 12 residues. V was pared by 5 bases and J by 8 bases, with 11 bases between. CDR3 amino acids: CASSKQVVTQYF. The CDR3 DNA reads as TGTGCCAGCAGTAAACAGGTCGTTACGCAGTATTTT.

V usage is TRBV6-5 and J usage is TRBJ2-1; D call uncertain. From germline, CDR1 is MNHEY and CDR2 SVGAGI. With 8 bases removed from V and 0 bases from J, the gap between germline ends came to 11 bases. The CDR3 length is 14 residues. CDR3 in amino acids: CASGSVYSYNEQFF. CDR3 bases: TGTGCCAGCGGGTCGGTTTACTCCTACAATGAGCAGTTCTTC.